One sample yielded the 15 T cell receptor beta chains listed below, sequenced in a study of human T cells and chemical hapten exposure. As to time point: patch test 1, 2 weeks after DPC sensitization. Treatment given: therapeutic diphenylcyclopropenone sensitization with weekly scalp DPC. A single record per CDR3 protein comes from TCRdb applying MiXCR to the RACE reads. This sample carries more than 150,000 distinct CDR3 sequences, about 14% of them seen once, and the ten largest clones take about 1.7%. Sample: whole blood, taken in connection with sensitization to the hapten diphenylcyclopropenone (DPC). The receptor source for this set is a woman between 25 and 40 years old with alopecia areata. Some clones in this sample may be carry-over from other donors' samples.

This clonotype showed up just a few times. This chain uses TRBV3-1 with TRBJ2-1; 7 bases match TRBD2. The CDR3 spans 14 residues. CDR1 LGHDT and CDR2 YNNKEL come from the germline V gene (reference sequence). V lost 6 bases, J lost 8 bases, and 10 bases stayed unmatched. CDR3: CASSLQRGVDEQFF. The CDR3 DNA is TGTGCCAGCAGTCTTCAACGGGGGGTCGATGAGCAGTTCTTC.

The V call is TRBV12-3 or TRBV12-4, the J call TRBJ2-7; perhaps D is TRBD1 or TRBD2 (5 bases each). V was shortened by 4 bases and J by 6 bases, with 16 bases between the two germline ends. The CDR3 extends over 14 amino acids. CDR3 nucleotide sequence: TGTGCCAGCAGTTCTTTCACAGGAGGCATCGAGCAGTACTTC. Encoded protein: CASSSFTGGIEQYF.

V usage is TRBV28 and J usage is TRBJ1-1, with D perhaps TRBD1 (5 bases). Germline lookup yields CDR1 MDHEN and CDR2 SYDVKM. The CDR3 spans 18 residues. The V gene lost 5 bases and the J gene lost 0 bases, with 22 bases spanning the gap. The CDR3 reads CASSLKNPGRPMNTEAFF. In nucleotides, the CDR3 is TGTGCCAGCAGTCTAAAGAACCCGGGACGGCCAATGAACACTGAAGCTTTCTTT.

The rearrangement uses TRBV7-2 and TRBJ1-5; D not certain. This CDR3 region has 14 residues. Looked up from germline, CDR1 is SGHTA and CDR2 is FQGNSA. Trimming left V 8 bases short and J 7 bases short, with 18 bases between. Here the CDR3 DNA reads TGTGCCAGCTCCGCCTGGGGAGGGAACCAGCCCCAGCATTTT. This encodes CASSAWGGNQPQHF.

Worth noting for this clonotype: The conserved final phenylalanine or tryptophan is absent from the CDR3, which likely points to a read error. The chain combines TRBV6-2 or TRBV6-3 with TRBJ2-6; 7 bases are a match to TRBD1. After removal of 7 bases from V and 1 base from J, the junction contained 4 bases not matched to a gene. This CDR3 has 15 amino acids. The germline V gene encodes CDR1 MNHEY and CDR2 SVGEGT. DNA for the CDR3: TGTGCCAGCAACAACAGGGGATCTGGGGCCAACGTCCTGACTTCC. Translating it yields CASNNRGSGANVLTS.

This clonotype was seen only a few times. J is TRBJ1-2 and V is TRBV24-1; D might be TRBD1 (5 bases). V was trimmed by 6 bases and J by 7 bases, leaving 20 bases between them. The CDR3 has 15 amino acids. Germline CDR1 reads KGHDR; CDR2 reads SFDVKD. The CDR3 sequence: CATSRTGGEYSGYTF. CDR3 coding DNA: TGTGCCACCAGTCGAACCGGAGGGGAGTACTCTGGCTACACCTTC.

CDR3 sequence (DNA): TGTGCCAGCAGTGAAGCCCCACTTGTTGTCGATGAGCAGTTCTTC. It encodes CASSEAPLVVDEQFF. The J gene is TRBJ2-1, the V gene TRBV6-1; D is unclear. This CDR3 contains 15 residues. Germline CDR1 reads MNHNS; CDR2 reads SASEGT. Between the trimmed V and J ends, which lost 0 bases and 8 bases, there was a span of 14 bases.

This clonotype was counted at least ten times. The chain recombines TRBV28 with TRBJ1-4; TRBD1 matches at 7 bases. The CDR3 covers 14 residues. V shed 4 bases, J shed 7 bases, and the junction held 6 bases outside the gene matches. Germline assignment: CDR1 MDHEN and CDR2 SYDVKM. CDR3 nucleotides: TGTGCCAGCAGTTACAGGGGCGTAAGTGAAAAACTGTTTTTT. This gives the protein CASSYRGVSEKLFF.

The chain is built from TRBV7-6 and TRBJ2-2; the D call may be TRBD1 or TRBD2 (5 bases each). CDR3 length: 16 residues. From germline, CDR1 is SGHVS and CDR2 FNYEAQ. The V end was cut by 5 bases, the J end by 1 base, with 14 bases between. The CDR3 sequence: CASSETMGRNTGELFF. The CDR3 DNA reads as TGTGCCAGCAGCGAGACCATGGGACGGAACACCGGGGAGCTGTTTTTT. The full variable domain, completed using reference TRBV7-6 and TRBJ2-2, is GAGVSQSPRYKVTKRGQDVALRCDPISGHVSLYWYRQALGQGPEFLTYFNYEAQQDKSGLPNDRFSAERPEGSISTLTIQRTEQRDSAMYRCASSETMGRNTGELFFGEGSRLTVL.

This clonotype was seen ten or more times. This chain uses TRBV20-1 with TRBJ2-1; D gene ambiguous. Per germline, CDR1 DFQATT and CDR2 SNEGSKA (reference sequence). This CDR3 region has 14 residues. V shed 4 bases and J shed 7 bases, with 17 bases lying between them. CDR3 DNA sequence: TGCAGTGCTACCAAATTACTACCGACTAATGAGCAGTTCTTC. The encoded protein is CSATKLLPTNEQFF.

This clonotype was observed a few times. The chain has TRBV12-3 or TRBV12-4 and TRBJ1-5; TRBD1 might be the D (5 bases). Trimming took off 5 bases at V and 2 bases at J, with 19 bases between the two ends. The length of the CDR3 is 17 residues. CDR3 coding DNA: TGTGCCAGCAGTCCCTTTGGGGCGGTGAGGGGCAATCAGCCCCAGCATTTT. Translated, it gives CASSPFGAVRGNQPQHF.

The chain joins TRBV9 to TRBJ1-2; TRBD1 is a possible D gene (5 bases). The germline V and J ends were trimmed by 3 bases and 6 bases, with 12 bases remaining between them. Per the germline V gene, CDR1 is SGDLS and CDR2 is YYNGEE. The CDR3 extends over 13 amino acids. As DNA, the CDR3 is TGTGCCAGCAGCGGCAGCAGGGTGGATGGCTACACCTTC. Its translation is CASSGSRVDGYTF.

This clonotype was recorded many times. The chain combines TRBV6-2 or TRBV6-3 with TRBJ2-3; 8 nucleotides agree with TRBD2. CDR1 is MNHEY and CDR2 is SVGEGT in the germline V gene. The ends lost 4 bases at V and 2 bases at J; junction bases unmatched: 11. The CDR3 totals 17 residues. The CDR3 loop is CASSWPYTAGDTDTQYF. The DNA of the CDR3 is TGTGCCAGCAGTTGGCCGTATACAGCGGGAGACACAGATACGCAGTATTTT.

In the case of this clonotype: This may arise from a read error, as a much more abundant clone is one base away. The V and J genes are TRBV6-1 and TRBJ2-7; 11 bases align to TRBD1. Looked up from germline, CDR1 is MNHNS and CDR2 is SASEGT. The CDR3 sequence is 15 residues long. CDR3 sequence (DNA): TGTACCAGCAGGGACAGGGGGGTTGTTCCCTACGAGCAGTACTTC. As protein: CTSRDRGVVPYEQYF.

A few counts support this clonotype. The chain recombines TRBV6-1 with TRBJ2-4; 10 nucleotides align to TRBD1. The CDR3 loop spans 15 amino acids. V trimming: 2 bases; J trimming: 6 bases; junction bases outside the gene matches: 4. In germline, CDR1 is MNHNS, CDR2 SASEGT. The chain's CDR3 is CASSERGQGLNIQYF. CDR3 nucleotide sequence: TGTGCCAGCAGTGAAAGGGGACAGGGGTTAAACATTCAGTACTTC.